The T cell receptor beta chain under discussion was sequenced for a study of T cells after yellow fever vaccination. The germline gives CDR1 DFQATT, CDR2 SNEGSKA (reference sequence). V lost 1 base, J lost 2 bases, and 16 bases lay in between. The CDR3 length is 16 residues. At least ten counts were recorded for this clonotype. Its specificity is unknown. 5'RACE template switching added a universal primer site and UMIs to TCR cDNA. TCRdb ran MiXCR on the 5' RACE reads and lists one entry per CDR3 protein. The sample carries about 300,000 distinct CDR3 sequences, 6.8% recorded once. Study-wide points: FACS-sorted repertoires could contain abundant clonotypes contaminating from the bulk population. Boosting was followed by the reappearance of most primary-vaccination clones (around 95% CD4, 70% to 90% CD8).

This chain links TRBV20-1 with TRBJ2-3; no clear D. The source was PBMCs, collected more than 40 days after the first yellow fever vaccination. The origin of this receptor is a man aged 18 to 35 who received the YFV17D yellow fever vaccine. CDR3: CSARGVSNDLTDTQYF. CDR3 DNA: TGCAGTGCTAGAGGAGTATCGAACGACCTCACAGATACGCAGTATTTT.